This T cell receptor (beta chain) originates from a study of shared clonotypes between healthy human individuals. Study findings and constraints: Across subsets, estimated richness was generally greater for naive than for memory populations. Clonotypes that were shared across four donors made up around 5% of naive CD4 clonotypes.

Authors' analysis steps: Without quality scores, immunoSEQ junctional reads could not be filtered like full-length reads. Using immunoSEQ multiplex PCR, the repertoire was profiled, and TCRdb retains in-frame clones only, with some absent. The V and J calls and the clone size are those of that table, but D and trimming were determined from the DNA. The data show about 2.1 million clones, with under 95% seen just once and approximately 1.7% held by the top ten. CD45RO negativity and positive selection for CCR7 defined naive CD8 cells, a population that excluded terminally differentiated effector memory CD45RA+ cells. With respect to this clone: Its antigen is unidentified.

The CDR3 covers 15 residues. The V and J ends lost 4 bases and 3 bases respectively, with 13 bases between them. The germline V gene has CDR1 SEHNR and CDR2 FQNEAQ (reference sequence). This sequence was found in a man younger than 35 in good health. Some clones in this sample may be carry-over from other donors' samples. Sequencing input: naive CD8+ T cells from PBMCs. The chain joins TRBV7-9 to TRBJ1-5, with D unresolved. The CDR3 here is CASSSDNWNNQPQHF. Here the CDR3 DNA reads TGTGCCAGCAGCTCCGACAATTGGAACAATCAGCCCCAGCATTTT. The complete variable domain, with remaining parts taken from reference TRBV7-9 and TRBJ1-5, reads DTGVSQNPRHKITKRGQNVTFRCDPISEHNRLYWYRQTLGQGPEFLTYFQNEAQLEKSRLLSDRFSAERPKGSFSTLEIQRTEQGDSAMYLCASSSDNWNNQPQHFGDGTRLSIL.